One sample yielded the 19 T cell receptor beta chains listed below, sequenced in a study of blood T cell repertoires in COVID-19. The data were produced by immunoSEQ multiplex PCR, yet TCRdb's version contains in-frame clones alone and is incomplete. The repertoire holds about 260,000 clones, with more than 85% as singletons. Sequenced input: peripheral blood. The receptor set was obtained from a person aged 18-35 years with COVID-19, enrolled during active disease.

A few counts support this clone. The CDR3 is CASGRGIYEQYF. CDR3 DNA sequence: TGTGCCAGCGGAAGAGGGATCTACGAGCAGTACTTC. This chain uses TRBV12-3 or TRBV12-4 with TRBJ2-7; D possibly corresponds to TRBD2 (5 bases). V was clipped by 8 bases and J by 3 bases, with 11 bases between them. CDR3 length: 12 amino acids.

This clone appeared once. The rearrangement uses TRBV2 and TRBJ2-1; 7 nucleotides align to TRBD2. CDR3 size: 12 residues. Germline loops: CDR1 SNHLY, CDR2 FYNNEI. V lost 6 bases and J lost 6; bases outside the gene matches: 2. The CDR3, as DNA: TGTGCCAGCAGGAGGGAGGGCAATGAGCAGTTCTTC. Translating gives CASRREGNEQFF.

The gene calls are TRBV5-1 and TRBJ1-1; no clear D gene. Trimming took 0 bases from V and 4 from J, leaving 10 bases between them. The germline V gene encodes CDR1 SGHRS and CDR2 YFSETQ. This CDR3 contains 14 residues. The CDR3 sequence is CASSLDAAGTEAFF. The CDR3 bases are TGCGCCAGCAGCTTGGATGCGGCGGGCACTGAAGCTTTCTTT.

The chain has TRBV5-6 and TRBJ1-1; D uncertain. Trimming took 7 bases from V and 2 from J, leaving 9 bases between them. Germline V gene data show CDR1 as SGHDT and CDR2 as YYEEEE. This CDR3 has 12 residues. This CDR3 reads CASSAGNTEAFF. CDR3 DNA: TGTGCCAGCTCGGCGGGAAACACTGAAGCTTTCTTT.

This chain links TRBV4-2 with TRBJ1-4; D remains unclear. The germline V and J ends were trimmed by 1 base and 7 bases, with 7 bases remaining between them. This CDR3 has 13 amino acids. Germline lookup yields CDR1 LGHNA and CDR2 YNFKEQ. CDR3 bases: TGTGCCAGCAGCCAAGTGTTAGCTGAAAAACTGTTTTTT. Translated: CASSQVLAEKLFF.

The chain links TRBV27 to TRBJ1-2; no reliable D call. The V end lost 3 bases, the J end lost 2 bases, and 10 bases lay between the germline ends. The V gene's germline CDR1 is MNHEY and CDR2 SMNVEV (reference sequence). The CDR3 has 14 residues. For the CDR3, the DNA is TGTGCCAGCAGTTTTTCCGGTTTCAACTATGGCTACACCTTC. Its translation: CASSFSGFNYGYTF.

The chain couples TRBV7-8 to TRBJ1-1, with D perhaps matching TRBD1 (6 bases). The germline V gene has CDR1 SGHVS and CDR2 FQNEAQ. The CDR3 extends over 17 amino acids. The germline V and J ends were trimmed by 6 bases and 1 base, with 21 bases remaining between them. CDR3 bases: TGTGCCAGCAGGCATTCCAGGGGTGGTGGTCCGAACACTGAAGCTTTCTTT. Amino acid sequence: CASRHSRGGGPNTEAFF.

The chain combines TRBV5-4 with TRBJ1-1; TRBD1 agrees at 8 bases. Germline assignment: CDR1 SGHNT and CDR2 YYREEE (reference sequence). V was pared by 1 base and J by 2 bases, with 1 base of the junction left unmatched. The length of the CDR3 is 14 residues. The CDR3 protein is CASSLQGANTEAFF. The CDR3 DNA reads as TGTGCCAGCAGCTTGCAGGGGGCTAACACTGAAGCTTTCTTT. The entire variable domain, with the rest obtained from reference TRBV5-4 and TRBJ1-1, is as follows: ETGVTQSPTHLIKTRGQQVTLRCSSQSGHNTVSWYQQALGQGPQFIFQYYREEENGRGNFPPRFSGLQFPNYSSELNVNALELDDSALYLCASSLQGANTEAFFGQGTRLTVV.

V and J are TRBV6-2 or TRBV6-3 and TRBJ2-5, with 9 bases matching TRBD2. The CDR3 contains 16 residues. V was pared by 4 bases and J by 2 bases, with 8 bases of the junction left unmatched. The germline gives CDR1 MNHEY, CDR2 SVGEGT. This CDR3 reads CASSLDSGSKQETQYF. CDR3 DNA: TGTGCCAGCAGTTTGGATAGCGGGAGTAAACAAGAGACCCAGTACTTC.

The CDR3 DNA follows: TGTGCCAGCAGCTATGTTCGCTACGAGCAGTACTTC. Residues: CASSYVRYEQYF. This chain joins TRBV11-2 and TRBJ2-7; D not resolved. The V gene lost 4 bases and the J gene lost 3 bases, with 7 bases spanning the gap. The CDR3 is 12 residues long. Germline-derived CDR1 and CDR2 are SGHAT and FQNNGV.

The table lists this clone with a few counts. This specimen includes other DNA sequences encoding the same CDR3. The genes are TRBV6-6 and TRBJ1-6; no clear D. Germline values: CDR1 MNHNY, CDR2 SVGAGI (reference sequence). The CDR3 has 14 amino acids. V was shortened by 3 bases and J by 5 bases, with 8 bases between the two germline ends. The DNA for the CDR3 is TGTGCCAGCAGTTATGCCGAGGATAATTCACCCCTCCACTTT. Protein sequence: CASSYAEDNSPLHF.

The chain combines TRBV28 with TRBJ1-1; possible D gene TRBD1, 5 bases. This CDR3 has 15 residues. CDR1 MDHEN and CDR2 SYDVKM come from the germline V gene. Trimming left V 5 bases short and J 10 bases short, with 23 bases between. The CDR3 DNA sequence: TGTGCCAGCAGTCCAACCCCCGGGGACTACCTCGGAGCTTTCTTT. It encodes CASSPTPGDYLGAFF.

The J gene is TRBJ1-5, the V gene TRBV19, with 8 bases fitting TRBD1. V lost 8 bases to trimming and J lost 2 bases; unmatched junction nucleotides: 5. Per the germline V gene, CDR1 is LNHDA and CDR2 is SQIVND (reference sequence). This CDR3 spans 14 amino acids. The CDR3 loop reads CASASTGGNQPQHF. CDR3 in DNA: TGTGCCAGTGCCTCGACAGGGGGCAATCAGCCCCAGCATTTT. The whole variable domain, filled in from reference TRBV19 and TRBJ1-5, reads DGGITQSPKYLFRKEGQNVTLSCEQNLNHDAMYWYRQDPGQGLRLIYYSQIVNDFQKGDIAEGYSVSREKKESFPLTVTSAQKNPTAFYLCASASTGGNQPQHFGDGTRLSIL.

The genes are TRBV9 and TRBJ2-1; 10 bases agree with TRBD1. This CDR3 region has 16 residues. V lost 0 bases, J lost 4 bases, and 4 bases stayed unmatched. CDR1 SGDLS and CDR2 YYNGEE come from the germline V gene. CDR3 residues: CASSVGTGGLYNEQFF. Here the CDR3 DNA reads TGTGCCAGCAGCGTAGGGACAGGGGGGCTTTACAATGAGCAGTTCTTC.

The chain links TRBV7-2 to TRBJ2-3; D is undetermined. Trimming pared 4 bases from V and 1 base from J, leaving 9 bases between. The CDR3 is made up of 14 amino acids. Germline V gene sequence: CDR1 SGHTA, CDR2 FQGNSA. CDR3 amino acids: CASSSATRTDTQYF. CDR3 bases: TGTGCCAGCAGCTCCGCTACTCGCACAGATACGCAGTATTTT.

The J gene is TRBJ2-5, the V gene TRBV24-1, with TRBD1 matching 11 bases. CDR1 is KGHDR, CDR2 SFDVKD, per germline. The length of the CDR3 is 16 residues. The ends lost 4 bases at V and 0 bases at J; junction bases unmatched: 3. DNA of the CDR3: TGTGCCACCAGTGAGGACAGGGGGCCGTACCAAGAGACCCAGTACTTC. This encodes CATSEDRGPYQETQYF.

This chain joins TRBV7-3 and TRBJ2-1; D possibly corresponds to TRBD1 (5 bases). There are 13 residues in the CDR3. With 5 bases removed from V and 4 bases from J, the gap between germline ends came to 9 bases. Germline CDR1 and CDR2: SGHTA and FQGTGA. DNA for the CDR3: TGTGCCAGCAGCCACCGACAGTACAATGAGCAGTTCTTC. It is translated as CASSHRQYNEQFF.

This chain connects TRBV11-2 to TRBJ2-7; D is unresolved. Germline-derived CDR1 and CDR2 are SGHAT and FQNNGV. This CDR3 comprises 11 residues. Trimming took off 5 bases at V and 4 bases at J, with 6 bases between the two ends. The CDR3 bases are TGTGCCAGCAGCCCCGCGTACGAGCAGTACTTC. Encoded protein: CASSPAYEQYF.

The chain recombines TRBV5-8 with TRBJ2-4, with D possibly TRBD2 on 6 matching bases. CDR3 length: 18 amino acids. V gave up 4 bases and J gave up 3 bases, with 23 bases separating them. Germline assignment: CDR1 SGHTS and CDR2 YDEGEE. The CDR3 nucleotides are TGTGCCAGCAGCGCCACAGAGAGCGGGCTGTGGGGCAAAAACATTCAGTACTTC. Protein sequence: CASSATESGLWGKNIQYF.